The 14 T cell receptor beta chains listed next were all sequenced from one sample in a study of T cell responses to AZD1222 COVID-19 vaccine. TCRdb's copy holds only in-frame clones and misses some; the assay was immunoSEQ multiplex PCR. The table includes 100,000 to 150,000 clones, approximately 90% detected once. The sample was peripheral blood, taken on day 0 of MenACWY control vaccination. All receptors come from an adult in good health.

This clone was recorded a few times. The rearrangement joins TRBV2 to TRBJ1-1; D unclear. Between the trimmed V and J ends, which lost 10 bases and 2 bases, there was a span of 14 bases. In germline, CDR1 is SNHLY, CDR2 FYNNEI. The CDR3 totals 13 residues. CDR3 nucleotides: TGTGCCACCCGTATGTGGTCTAACACTGAAGCTTTCTTT. This sequence encodes CATRMWSNTEAFF. Full variable domain (remainder filled in from reference TRBV2 and TRBJ1-1): EPEVTQTPSHQVTQMGQEVILRCVPISNHLYFYWYRQILGQKVEFLVSFYNNEISEKSEIFDDQFSVERPDGSNFTLKIRSTKLEDSAMYFCATRMWSNTEAFFGQGTRLTVV.

The chain carries TRBV12-3 or TRBV12-4 and TRBJ1-2, with D hard to call. Trimming pared 3 bases from V and 8 bases from J, leaving 13 bases between. The CDR3 is 13 residues long. The CDR3 DNA reads as TGTGCCAGCAGTTTCGATATAAAGTACGGCTACACCTTC. This translates into CASSFDIKYGYTF.

Comments on this clone: This sample includes further DNA sequences coding for the same CDR3. The rearrangement joins TRBV19 to TRBJ1-1, with D unresolved. V was clipped by 3 bases and J by 1 base, with 6 bases between them. The CDR3 is made up of 13 amino acids. The germline V gene encodes CDR1 LNHDA and CDR2 SQIVND (reference sequence). The CDR3 nucleotides are TGTGCCAGTAGTATCAGAGAGAACACTGAAGCTTTCTTT. Protein: CASSIRENTEAFF.

The chain uses TRBV3-1 (or the pseudogene TRBV3-2) and TRBJ2-2; D gene unclear. The length of the CDR3 is 14 residues. Trimming cost V 1 base and J 6 bases, with 9 bases left between them. The germline CDR1 and CDR2 sequences are LGHDT and YNNKEL (reference sequence). The DNA of the CDR3 is TGTGCCAGCAGCCAAGTTAGCTTCTCCGGGGAGCTGTTTTTT. Amino acid sequence: CASSQVSFSGELFF.

V usage is TRBV11-3 and J usage is TRBJ2-5, with 13 nucleotides matching TRBD2. The CDR3 length is 17 residues. Looked up from germline, CDR1 is SGHNT and CDR2 is YENEEA. V shed 7 bases, J shed 5 bases, and the junction held 13 bases outside the gene matches. CDR3 bases: TGTGCCAGCACCAAAAACGGACTAGCGGGAGTTGGGGAGACCCAGTACTTC. Its translation: CASTKNGLAGVGETQYF.

This clone was found once. V gene TRBV7-2 combines with J gene TRBJ2-7; D is undetermined. Trimming took off 2 bases at V and 5 bases at J, with 10 bases between the two ends. The V gene's germline CDR1 is SGHTA and CDR2 FQGNSA. The CDR3 totals 13 residues. CDR3 sequence: CASSLSRTHEQYF. The DNA for the CDR3 is TGTGCCAGCAGCTTAAGCAGGACGCACGAGCAGTACTTC.

The sample holds a few counts of this clone. The chain couples TRBV7-9 to TRBJ2-2; no reliable D call. The CDR3 runs to 15 residues. In germline, CDR1 is SEHNR, CDR2 FQNEAQ (reference sequence). Trimming cost V 5 bases and J 1 base, with 11 bases left between them. CDR3 protein: CASSQILQNTGELFF. In DNA form, the CDR3 reads TGTGCCAGCAGCCAAATACTACAGAACACCGGGGAGCTGTTTTTT.

The CDR3 nucleotides are TGTGCCAGCAGCCTCCGGGTAGATACGCAGTATTTT. Translating gives CASSLRVDTQYF. The V gene is TRBV3-1 (or the pseudogene TRBV3-2), the J gene TRBJ2-3; D is uncertain. The V and J ends lost 4 bases and 5 bases respectively, with 7 bases between them. The CDR3 has 12 amino acids. Per the germline V gene, CDR1 is LGHDT and CDR2 is YNNKEL (reference sequence).

J is TRBJ1-6 and V is TRBV30; possible D gene TRBD1, 6 bases. There are 14 residues in the CDR3. The germline CDR1 and CDR2 sequences are GTSNPN and SVGIG (reference sequence). V lost 0 bases, J lost 8 bases, and 11 bases lay in between. CDR3 residues: CAWSVGQGYSPLHF. The CDR3 bases are TGTGCCTGGAGTGTGGGGCAGGGGTATTCACCCCTCCACTTT.

The CDR3 spells CASSQVIGGFGPSGNTIYF. The CDR3 region has the DNA TGTGCCAGCAGCCAAGTCATAGGGGGCTTTGGCCCCTCTGGAAACACCATATATTTT. The chain joins TRBV14 to TRBJ1-3; 7 bases line up with TRBD1. V lost 1 base to trimming and J lost 0 bases; unmatched junction nucleotides: 12. The germline CDR1 and CDR2 sequences are SGHDN and FVKESK. The CDR3 consists of 19 residues.

The chain combines TRBV30 with TRBJ1-5; TRBD1 matches 11 bases. The CDR3 runs 13 residues. V gave up 2 bases and J gave up 8 bases; unmatched junction bases: 2. Germline CDR1 and CDR2: GTSNPN and SVGIG (reference sequence). CDR3: CAWSRTGGEPQHF. The CDR3 DNA is TGTGCCTGGAGTAGGACAGGGGGCGAGCCCCAGCATTTT. The entire variable domain, with the rest obtained from reference TRBV30 and TRBJ1-5, is as follows: SQTIHQWPATLVQPVGSPLSLECTVEGTSNPNLYWYRQAAGRGLQLLFYSVGIGQISSEVPQNLSASRPQDRQFILSSKKLLLSDSGFYLCAWSRTGGEPQHFGDGTRLSIL.

The count of this clone is one. The chain has TRBV4-3 and TRBJ1-2; 8 positions agree with TRBD1. The CDR3 extends over 15 amino acids. V shed 0 bases, J shed 6 bases, and the junction held 6 bases outside the gene matches. Germline V gene data show CDR1 as LGHNA and CDR2 as YSLEER. As DNA, the CDR3 is TGCGCCAGCAGCCAAGATAGGCGGACAGGGAATGGCTACACCTTC. It is translated as CASSQDRRTGNGYTF.

The chain carries TRBV30 and TRBJ2-7; D may correspond to TRBD1 or TRBD2 (7 bases each). Germline lookup yields CDR1 GTSNPN and CDR2 SVGIG (reference sequence). V dropped 2 bases and J dropped 2 bases, with 16 bases sitting between them. The CDR3 extends over 15 amino acids. The CDR3 bases are TGTGCCTGGAGTAGGGGGGGGACAGTGACCTACGAGCAGTACTTC. Its translation is CAWSRGGTVTYEQYF.

The chain links TRBV5-1 to TRBJ1-6, with unresolved D. The V end lost 9 bases, the J end lost 5 bases, and 12 bases lay between the germline ends. The CDR3 extends over 13 amino acids. Germline CDR1 reads SGHRS; CDR2 reads YFSETQ. The CDR3 nucleotides are TGCGCCACCCGGGCCGATAATAATTCACCCCTCCACTTT. Translated, it gives CATRADNNSPLHF.